This T cell receptor (beta chain) is drawn from a study of blood T cell repertoires in COVID-19. Study background: Acute and convalescent COVID-19 specimens originated in the United States, Italy and Spain. PBMCs, B-cell-depleted T cells, or T cells provided the cDNA or gDNA that made up the material.

The study recruited people aged roughly 18 to 89 years across around 24 US areas. V trimming: 5 bases; J trimming: 4 bases; junction bases outside the gene matches: 7. This CDR3 contains 15 residues. The germline gives CDR1 SGHNT, CDR2 YENEEA. In the authors' methods: Nucleated cell counts were estimated from reference gene primer amplification. Clones were read by immunoSEQ multiplex PCR, and TCRdb kept only the in-frame ones, dropping some. V and J calls and clone size are copied from that table; D and trimming were computed from the DNA. The table records some 380,000 clones, approximately 85% of them present only once.

Input material: PBMCs or T cells enriched from blood (not recorded which). V is TRBV11-3 and J is TRBJ2-5; 10 bases map to TRBD1. The receptor's source is a middle-aged woman with acute COVID-19. CDR3 protein: CASSAGQGVRETQYF. The CDR3 coding sequence is TGTGCCAGCAGCGCAGGACAGGGGGTTCGAGAGACCCAGTACTTC.